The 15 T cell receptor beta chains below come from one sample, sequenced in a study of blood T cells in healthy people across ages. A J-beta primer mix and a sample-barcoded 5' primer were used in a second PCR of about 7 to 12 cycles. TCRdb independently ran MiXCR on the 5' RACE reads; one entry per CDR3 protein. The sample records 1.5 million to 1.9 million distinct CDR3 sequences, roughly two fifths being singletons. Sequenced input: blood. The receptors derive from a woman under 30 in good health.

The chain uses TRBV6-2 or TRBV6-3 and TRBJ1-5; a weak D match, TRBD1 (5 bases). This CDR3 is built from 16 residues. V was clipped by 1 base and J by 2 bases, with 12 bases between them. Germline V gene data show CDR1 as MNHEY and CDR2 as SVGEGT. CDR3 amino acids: CASSYWDGRGNQPQHF. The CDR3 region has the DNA TGTGCCAGCAGTTACTGGGACGGGAGGGGCAATCAGCCCCAGCATTTT.

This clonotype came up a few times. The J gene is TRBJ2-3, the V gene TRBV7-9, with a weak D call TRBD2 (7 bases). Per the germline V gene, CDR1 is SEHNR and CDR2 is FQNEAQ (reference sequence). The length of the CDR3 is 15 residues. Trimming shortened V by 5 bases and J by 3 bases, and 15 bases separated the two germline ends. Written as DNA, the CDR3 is TGTGCCAGCAGCCCTCGGGGGGCTGGTACAGATACGCAGTATTTT. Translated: CASSPRGAGTDTQYF.

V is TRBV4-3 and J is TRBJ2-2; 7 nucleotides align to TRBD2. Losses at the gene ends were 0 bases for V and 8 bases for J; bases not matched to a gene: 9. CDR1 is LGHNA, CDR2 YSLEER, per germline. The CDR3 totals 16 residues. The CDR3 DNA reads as TGCGCCAGCAGCCAAGAGCAGATTCAGGGAGGGGGGGAGCTGTTTTTT. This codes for CASSQEQIQGGGELFF.

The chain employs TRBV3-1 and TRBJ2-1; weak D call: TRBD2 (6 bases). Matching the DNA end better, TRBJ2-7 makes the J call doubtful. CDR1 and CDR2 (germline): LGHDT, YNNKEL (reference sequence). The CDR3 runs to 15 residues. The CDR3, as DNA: TGTGCCAGCAGTATTCTTGCGGTCGGGCGGGATGAGCAGTACTTC. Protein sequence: CASSILAVGRDEQYF.

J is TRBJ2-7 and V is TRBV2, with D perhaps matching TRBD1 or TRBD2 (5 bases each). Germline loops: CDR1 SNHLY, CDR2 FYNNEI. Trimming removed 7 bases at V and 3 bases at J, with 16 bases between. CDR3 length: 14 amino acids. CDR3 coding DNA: TGTGCCAGCATGACCGACAGAGGGGACTACGAGCAGTACTTC. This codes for CASMTDRGDYEQYF.

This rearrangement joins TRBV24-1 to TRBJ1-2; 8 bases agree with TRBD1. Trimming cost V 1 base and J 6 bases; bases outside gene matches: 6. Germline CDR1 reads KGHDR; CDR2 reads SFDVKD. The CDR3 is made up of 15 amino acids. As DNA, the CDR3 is TGTGCCACCAGTGATTTTAGACAGGGGCGGAATGGCTACACCTTC. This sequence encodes CATSDFRQGRNGYTF.

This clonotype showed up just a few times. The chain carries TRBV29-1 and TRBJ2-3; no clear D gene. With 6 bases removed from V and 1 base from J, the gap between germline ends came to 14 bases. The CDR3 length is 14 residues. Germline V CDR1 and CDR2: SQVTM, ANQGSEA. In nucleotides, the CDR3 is TGCAGCGTACGTTCCCAGATTCGCACAGATACGCAGTATTTT. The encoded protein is CSVRSQIRTDTQYF.

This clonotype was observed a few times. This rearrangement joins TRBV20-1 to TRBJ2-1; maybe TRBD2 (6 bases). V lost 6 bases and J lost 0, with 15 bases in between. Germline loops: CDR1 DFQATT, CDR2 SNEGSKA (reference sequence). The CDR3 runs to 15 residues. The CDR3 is CSAGEAPSSYNEQFF. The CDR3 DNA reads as TGCAGTGCAGGGGAGGCCCCGAGCTCCTACAATGAGCAGTTCTTC.

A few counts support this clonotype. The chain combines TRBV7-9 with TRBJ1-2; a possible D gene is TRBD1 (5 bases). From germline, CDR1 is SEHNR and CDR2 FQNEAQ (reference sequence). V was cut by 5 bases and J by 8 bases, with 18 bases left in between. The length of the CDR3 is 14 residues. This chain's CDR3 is CASSLYTGRDGYTF. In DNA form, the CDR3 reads TGTGCCAGCAGCCTTTATACGGGGCGCGACGGCTACACCTTC.

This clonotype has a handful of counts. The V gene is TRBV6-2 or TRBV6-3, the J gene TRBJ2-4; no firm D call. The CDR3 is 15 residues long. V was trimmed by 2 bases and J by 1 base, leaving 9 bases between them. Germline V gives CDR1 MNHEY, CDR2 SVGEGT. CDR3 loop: CASSYRAHAKNIQYF. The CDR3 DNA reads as TGTGCCAGCAGTTACAGGGCCCATGCCAAAAACATTCAGTACTTC.

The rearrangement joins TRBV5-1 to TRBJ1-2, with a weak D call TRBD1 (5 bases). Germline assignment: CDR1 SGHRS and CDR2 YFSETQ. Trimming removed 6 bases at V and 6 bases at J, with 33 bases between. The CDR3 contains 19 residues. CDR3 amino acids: CASKTPRELGTDPRNGYTF. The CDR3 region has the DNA TGCGCCAGCAAGACCCCGCGAGAGCTCGGGACGGACCCACGAAATGGCTACACCTTC.

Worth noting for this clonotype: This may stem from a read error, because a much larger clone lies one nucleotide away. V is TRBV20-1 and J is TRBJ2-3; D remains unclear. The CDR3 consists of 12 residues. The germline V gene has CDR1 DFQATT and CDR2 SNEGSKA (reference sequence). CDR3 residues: CSARRYTDTRYF. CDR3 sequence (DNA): TGCAGTGCTAGGCGGTACACAGATACGCGGTATTTT.

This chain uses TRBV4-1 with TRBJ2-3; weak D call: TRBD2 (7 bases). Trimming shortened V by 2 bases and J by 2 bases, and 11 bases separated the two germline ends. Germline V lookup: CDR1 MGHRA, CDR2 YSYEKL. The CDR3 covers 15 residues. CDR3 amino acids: CASSQRGAPTDTQYF. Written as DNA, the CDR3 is TGCGCCAGCAGCCAACGGGGGGCCCCCACAGATACGCAGTATTTT.

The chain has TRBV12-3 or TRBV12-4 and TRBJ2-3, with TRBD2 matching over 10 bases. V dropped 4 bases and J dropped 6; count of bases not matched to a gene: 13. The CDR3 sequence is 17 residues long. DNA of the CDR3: TGTGCCAGCAGTTATCGACGGACTAGCGGACCTCCGGATACGCAGTATTTT. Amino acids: CASSYRRTSGPPDTQYF.

The CDR3 loop is CASSYSTVHQPQHF. CDR3 DNA sequence: TGTGCCAGCAGTTACTCGACAGTTCATCAGCCCCAGCATTTT. V gene TRBV6-2 or TRBV6-3 combines with J gene TRBJ1-5; D perhaps matches TRBD1 (5 bases). Germline V lookup: CDR1 MNHEY, CDR2 SVGEGT. Trimming left V 0 bases short and J 5 bases short, with 8 bases between. The CDR3 totals 14 residues.